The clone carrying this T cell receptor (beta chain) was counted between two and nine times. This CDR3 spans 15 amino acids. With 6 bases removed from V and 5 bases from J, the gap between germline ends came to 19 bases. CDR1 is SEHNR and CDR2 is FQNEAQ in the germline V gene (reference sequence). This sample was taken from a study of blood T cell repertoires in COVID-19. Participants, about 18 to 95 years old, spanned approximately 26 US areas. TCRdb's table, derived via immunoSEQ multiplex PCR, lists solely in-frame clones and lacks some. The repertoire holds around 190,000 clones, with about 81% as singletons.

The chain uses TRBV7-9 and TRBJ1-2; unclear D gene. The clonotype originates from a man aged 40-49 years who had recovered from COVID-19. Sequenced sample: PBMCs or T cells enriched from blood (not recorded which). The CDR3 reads CASSTRARAEYGYTF. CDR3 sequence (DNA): TGTGCCAGCAGTACTAGGGCTAGGGCCGAATATGGCTACACCTTC.